These 18 T cell receptor beta chains originate from one sample sequenced in a study of blood T cell repertoires in COVID-19. The data were produced by immunoSEQ multiplex PCR, yet TCRdb's version contains in-frame clones alone and is incomplete. The sample carries around 430,000 clones, approximately 90% recorded once. What was sequenced was peripheral blood. The receptors come from a woman in her 50s with COVID-19, enrolled during active disease.

Only a few counts were recorded for this clone. The V and J genes are TRBV18 and TRBJ1-3, with D unresolved. Germline V CDR1 and CDR2: KGHSH, LQKENI. Trimming pared 3 bases from V and 6 bases from J, leaving 12 bases between. The CDR3 is 14 amino acids. This CDR3 is CASSPAGSLNTIYF. CDR3 DNA sequence: TGTGCCAGCTCACCTGCGGGATCCTTAAACACCATATATTTT.

V is TRBV19 and J is TRBJ2-7; weak D call: TRBD1 (5 bases). V lost 5 bases and J 2 bases, leaving 19 bases between the germline ends. This CDR3 has 16 amino acids. Germline-derived CDR1 and CDR2 are LNHDA and SQIVND (reference sequence). CDR3 nucleotides: TGTGCCAGTAGTCTAGGGTTCGACAGTGTGGCCTACGAGCAGTACTTC. Its protein is CASSLGFDSVAYEQYF.

The chain uses TRBV6-1 and TRBJ1-4; 7 bases line up with TRBD1. The germline CDR1 and CDR2 sequences are MNHNS and SASEGT. This CDR3 has 15 amino acids. Trimming cost V 0 bases and J 8 bases; bases outside gene matches: 6. CDR3 nucleotide sequence: TGTGCCAGCAGTGAAGCAGGGGTACAGGGGGAAAAACTGTTTTTT. Translating gives CASSEAGVQGEKLFF.

This chain links TRBV12-3 or TRBV12-4 with TRBJ1-2; tentative D call: TRBD1 (6 bases). CDR3 length: 12 residues. V was shortened by 3 bases and J by 8 bases, with 10 bases between the two germline ends. The DNA for the CDR3 is TGTGCCAGCAGTTTCGGACAGAAGGGCTACACCTTC. Protein product: CASSFGQKGYTF.

The V call is TRBV5-5, the J call TRBJ1-5, with D perhaps TRBD1 (5 bases). The CDR3 has 15 amino acids. With 4 bases removed from V and 5 bases from J, the gap between germline ends came to 16 bases. The germline CDR1 and CDR2 sequences are SGHKS and YYEKEE (reference sequence). CDR3 residues: CASSQTAYNYQPQHF. Here the CDR3 DNA reads TGTGCCAGCAGCCAGACAGCTTATAATTATCAGCCCCAGCATTTT.

The chain is built from TRBV19 and TRBJ2-3, with a weak D call TRBD2 (5 bases). Deletions cut 1 base from V and 1 base from J, with 9 bases between. Germline CDR1 is LNHDA and CDR2 is SQIVND (reference sequence). This CDR3 comprises 15 residues. The CDR3 region has the DNA TGTGCCAGTAGTATAGTTTACGGGGGCACAGATACGCAGTATTTT. Its translation is CASSIVYGGTDTQYF. The entire variable domain, with the rest obtained from reference TRBV19 and TRBJ2-3, is as follows: DGGITQSPKYLFRKEGQNVTLSCEQNLNHDAMYWYRQDPGQGLRLIYYSQIVNDFQKGDIAEGYSVSREKKESFPLTVTSAQKNPTAFYLCASSIVYGGTDTQYFGPGTRLTVL.

The V and J genes are TRBV28 and TRBJ1-3; possibly TRBD1 for D (5 bases). The germline V gene has CDR1 MDHEN and CDR2 SYDVKM. The CDR3 is 15 amino acids. V shed 4 bases and J shed 0 bases, with 10 bases lying between them. The CDR3 DNA reads as TGTGCCAGCAGTTGGACACTGAGCTCTGGAAACACCATATATTTT. Amino acids: CASSWTLSSGNTIYF.

The V call is TRBV15, the J call TRBJ1-4; D is possibly TRBD1 (5 bases). The CDR3 has 12 residues. Germline CDR1 LNHNV, CDR2 YYDKDF (reference sequence). Trimming cost V 8 bases and J 5 bases, with 9 bases left between them. The CDR3 coding sequence is TGTGCCACCGGGGGACTCAATGAAAAACTGTTTTTT. It encodes CATGGLNEKLFF.

This chain joins TRBV28 and TRBJ1-2; 7 nucleotides line up with TRBD1. Germline assignment: CDR1 MDHEN and CDR2 SYDVKM. Unmatched junction bases numbered 6, after V lost 5 bases and J lost 6 bases. The CDR3 has 13 residues. The CDR3 DNA reads TGTGCCAGCAGTCCAGGGGGTTTGAATGGCTACACCTTC. It yields the protein CASSPGGLNGYTF.

V is TRBV10-3 and J is TRBJ1-2; TRBD1 might be the D (5 bases). V dropped 6 bases and J dropped 4 bases, with 15 bases sitting between them. The length of the CDR3 is 14 residues. Per the germline V gene, CDR1 is ENHRY and CDR2 is SYGVKD. CDR3 DNA: TGTGCCATCAGACGGGACTCGGAGGGCTATGGCTACACCTTC. This translates into CAIRRDSEGYGYTF.

The chain employs TRBV19 and TRBJ2-7; the D gene is possibly TRBD1 (6 bases). Germline V gene lookup returns CDR1 LNHDA and CDR2 SQIVND (reference sequence). The ends were cut back, 5 bases at V and 5 bases at J, with 10 bases in the middle. The CDR3 covers 12 residues. The DNA of the CDR3 is TGTGCCAGTAGTGGGGGCATCCACGAGCAGTACTTC. Encoded protein: CASSGGIHEQYF.

The chain links TRBV5-1 to TRBJ2-3, with 7 nucleotides matching TRBD2. The CDR3 has 14 amino acids. Germline V gene sequence: CDR1 SGHRS, CDR2 YFSETQ. The J segment lost 2 bases and the V segment lost 5 bases, leaving 5 bases of the junction unmatched. CDR3 loop: CASSYAGVTDTQYF. In nucleotides, the CDR3 is TGCGCCAGCAGTTACGCGGGGGTCACAGATACGCAGTATTTT.

J is TRBJ1-1 and V is TRBV2; D unclear. The length of the CDR3 is 15 residues. V was trimmed by 8 bases and J by 0 bases, leaving 16 bases between them. Germline CDR1 reads SNHLY; CDR2 reads FYNNEI. The CDR3 DNA follows: TGTGCCAGCCGACCCCCCTTTACAGTGAACACTGAAGCTTTCTTT. Its protein product is CASRPPFTVNTEAFF.

The chain employs TRBV5-5 and TRBJ1-6; a weak D match, TRBD1 (6 bases). Germline CDR1 reads SGHKS; CDR2 reads YYEKEE (reference sequence). The CDR3 is made up of 14 amino acids. Trimming pared 5 bases from V and 3 bases from J, leaving 9 bases between. CDR3 DNA sequence: TGTGCCAGCAGTCAGGGGATCTATAATTCACCCCTCCACTTT. This sequence encodes CASSQGIYNSPLHF.

The chain uses TRBV19 and TRBJ2-7; D remains unclear. Germline CDR1 is LNHDA and CDR2 is SQIVND (reference sequence). The CDR3 covers 13 residues. V lost 2 bases and J 2 bases, leaving 7 bases between the germline ends. CDR3 coding DNA: TGTGCCAGTAGTATAACTCCGACCTACGAGCAGTACTTC. Residues: CASSITPTYEQYF.

The gene calls are TRBV4-1 and TRBJ1-1; D unresolved. V gave up 2 bases and J gave up 1 base, with 11 bases separating them. The CDR3 has 15 amino acids. CDR1 is MGHRA and CDR2 is YSYEKL in the germline V gene. The DNA of the CDR3 is TGCGCCAGCAGCCAATGGGCTACAGCGAACACTGAAGCTTTCTTT. Translating gives CASSQWATANTEAFF.

The chain combines TRBV7-8 with TRBJ2-3; TRBD2 agrees at 9 bases. CDR3 length equals 16 residues. V trimming: 0 bases; J trimming: 2 bases; junction bases outside the gene matches: 3. CDR1 and CDR2 (germline): SGHVS, FQNEAQ. The CDR3 region is CASSLASGGNTDTQYF. In nucleotides, the CDR3 is TGTGCCAGCAGCTTAGCTAGCGGGGGAAACACAGATACGCAGTATTTT.

The gene calls are TRBV28 and TRBJ1-2, with a weak D call TRBD1 (5 bases). Germline lookup yields CDR1 MDHEN and CDR2 SYDVKM. The V end was cut by 6 bases, the J end by 4 bases, with 15 bases between. The CDR3 has 14 amino acids. CDR3 bases: TGTGCCAGCAGCTATGGGGACGGGAGCTATGGCTACACCTTC. As protein: CASSYGDGSYGYTF.